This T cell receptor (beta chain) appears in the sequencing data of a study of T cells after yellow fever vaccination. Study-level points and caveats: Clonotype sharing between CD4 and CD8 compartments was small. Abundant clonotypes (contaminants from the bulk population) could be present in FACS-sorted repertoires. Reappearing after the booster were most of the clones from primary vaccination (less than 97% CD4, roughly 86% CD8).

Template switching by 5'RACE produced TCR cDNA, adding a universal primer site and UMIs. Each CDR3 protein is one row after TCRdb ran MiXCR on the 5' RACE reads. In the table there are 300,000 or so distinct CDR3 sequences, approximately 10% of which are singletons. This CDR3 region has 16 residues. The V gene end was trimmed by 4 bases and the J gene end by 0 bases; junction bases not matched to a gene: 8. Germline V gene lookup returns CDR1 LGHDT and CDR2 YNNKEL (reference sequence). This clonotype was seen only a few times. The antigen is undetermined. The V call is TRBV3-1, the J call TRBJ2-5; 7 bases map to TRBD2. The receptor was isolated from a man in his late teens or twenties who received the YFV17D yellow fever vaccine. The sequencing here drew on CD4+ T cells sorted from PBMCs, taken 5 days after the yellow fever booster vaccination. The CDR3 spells CASSLRMRGNQETQYF. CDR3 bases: TGTGCCAGCAGCCTCAGGATGCGGGGGAACCAAGAGACCCAGTACTTC.